The 27 T cell receptor beta chains below were found in one sample sequenced in a study of blood T cells in healthy people across ages. A sample-barcoded 5' primer and a J-beta primer mix were used in a second PCR of roughly 7 to 11 cycles. TCRdb analysed the 5' RACE reads with MiXCR anew, one entry per CDR3 protein. The sample shows some 1.5 million distinct CDR3 sequences, 25% to 30% of them seen only once. The source material was blood. These TCRs come from a woman in her 30s in good health.

This clonotype was detected ten times or more. The chain links TRBV29-1 to TRBJ2-5; possible D gene TRBD1, 5 bases. Germline V gene data show CDR1 as SQVTM and CDR2 as ANQGSEA. There are 13 residues in the CDR3. Deletions cut 1 base from V and 5 bases from J, with 11 bases between. The DNA for the CDR3 is TGCAGCGTTGAAGCCTCAGGGCCGGAGACCCAGTACTTC. This codes for CSVEASGPETQYF. The full variable domain, in which reference TRBV29-1 and TRBJ2-5 provide the parts outside the CDR3, is SAVISQKPSRDICQRGTSLTIQCQVDSQVTMMFWYRQQPGQSLTLIATANQGSEATYESGFVIDKFPISRPNLTFSTLTVSNMSPEDSSIYLCSVEASGPETQYFGPGTRLLVL.

The chain carries TRBV19 and TRBJ2-1; 11 nucleotides line up with TRBD2. The V gene's germline CDR1 is LNHDA and CDR2 SQIVND (reference sequence). The CDR3 length is 17 residues. The V gene end was trimmed by 4 bases and the J gene end by 6 bases; junction bases not matched to a gene: 11. Written as DNA, the CDR3 is TGTGCCAGTAGTAGCCCCGGACTAGCGGGTGCCTCCAATGAGCAGTTCTTC. It codes for CASSSPGLAGASNEQFF.

The table lists this clonotype with many counts. The rearrangement joins TRBV29-1 to TRBJ2-5; D perhaps matches TRBD1 (5 bases). This CDR3 has 13 amino acids. Trimming removed 6 bases from V and 3 bases from J, with 14 bases in between. In germline, CDR1 is SQVTM, CDR2 ANQGSEA. DNA of the CDR3: TGCAGCGTAGGACAAATCGGAGAAGAGACCCAGTACTTC. It is translated as CSVGQIGEETQYF.

The chain joins TRBV7-2 to TRBJ1-5; TRBD1 matches 10 bases. Germline assignment: CDR1 SGHTA and CDR2 FQGNSA. V was pared by 3 bases and J by 5 bases, with 4 bases of the junction left unmatched. This CDR3 is built from 15 residues. The chain's CDR3 is CASSFTGTGDQPQHF. Written as DNA, the CDR3 is TGTGCCAGCAGCTTCACCGGGACAGGGGATCAGCCCCAGCATTTT.

The J gene is TRBJ2-7, the V gene TRBV15, with 11 bases aligning to TRBD1. This CDR3 spans 15 amino acids. The germline CDR1 and CDR2 sequences are LNHNV and YYDKDF (reference sequence). V lost 4 bases to trimming and J lost 3 bases; unmatched junction nucleotides: 5. CDR3 in amino acids: CATSTPGQGDYEQYF. The CDR3 nucleotides read TGTGCCACCAGCACACCGGGACAGGGGGACTACGAGCAGTACTTC.

This clonotype was observed a few times. V gene TRBV5-5 combines with J gene TRBJ1-1; D gene unclear. The CDR3 has 13 residues. The germline V and J ends were trimmed by 4 bases and 6 bases, with 13 bases remaining between them. The germline V gene encodes CDR1 SGHKS and CDR2 YYEKEE (reference sequence). CDR3 protein: CASSLGREPEAFF. The CDR3 DNA is TGTGCCAGCAGCCTGGGCCGGGAGCCTGAAGCTTTCTTT.

This clonotype was seen many times. The chain couples TRBV10-3 to TRBJ2-5, with a possible D match to TRBD2 (6 bases). Per germline, CDR1 ENHRY and CDR2 SYGVKD. CDR3 size: 16 residues. Trimming removed 7 bases at V and 4 bases at J, with 22 bases between. The CDR3 DNA sequence: TGTGCCATCAATATACTAGGACTACCAGATGCAGAGACCCAGTACTTC. The encoded protein is CAINILGLPDAETQYF.

The genes are TRBV21-1 and TRBJ2-7. TRBV21-1 is a recognized pseudogene. The CDR3 has 14 residues. This CDR3 is CASGQSGRSYEQYF. In DNA form, the CDR3 reads TGTGCCAGCGGGCAGTCGGGGAGATCCTACGAGCAGTACTTC.

The rearrangement uses TRBV3-1 and TRBJ2-1; D unresolved. CDR3 length: 13 residues. Germline V gene sequence: CDR1 LGHDT, CDR2 YNNKEL (reference sequence). The ends were cut back, 4 bases at V and 10 bases at J, with 14 bases in the middle. CDR3: CASSPTAMGEQFF. DNA for the CDR3: TGTGCCAGCAGCCCCACCGCAATGGGCGAGCAGTTCTTC.

In regard to this clonotype: Being one base from a much bigger clone, this may be a read error. V usage is TRBV12-5 and J usage is TRBJ2-7, with D hard to call. V lost 11 bases and J lost 0, with 11 bases in between. The CDR3 sequence is 12 residues long. Germline loops: CDR1 LGHNT, CDR2 FRNRAP. CDR3 coding DNA: TGTGCTTGTAGGGCAGACTCCTACGAGCAGTACTTC. Translating gives CACRADSYEQYF.

This clonotype came up a few times. The J gene is TRBJ2-4, the V gene TRBV5-1; unclear D gene. The CDR3 loop spans 14 amino acids. The germline CDR1 and CDR2 sequences are SGHRS and YFSETQ. V lost 1 base to trimming and J lost 2 bases, with 7 bases between them. The DNA of the CDR3 is TGCGCCAGCAGCTTGCGAGAATCCAAAAACATTCAGTACTTC. This gives the protein CASSLRESKNIQYF.

As concerns this clonotype: Given a much more abundant clone one base away, this may be a read error. The J gene is TRBJ2-7, the V gene TRBV10-1; 8 bases are a match to TRBD1. The CDR3 spans 13 residues. V dropped 7 bases and J dropped 5; count of bases not matched to a gene: 7. Germline CDR1 is WNHNN and CDR2 is SYGVQD (reference sequence). The CDR3 region has the DNA TGCGCCAGCACCGATGGACAGGGCAACGAGCAGTACTTC. It codes for CASTDGQGNEQYF.

The rearrangement joins TRBV2 to TRBJ2-3; D not certain. V gave up 4 bases and J gave up 0 bases, with 8 bases separating them. CDR3 length equals 14 residues. The V gene's germline CDR1 is SNHLY and CDR2 FYNNEI. DNA of the CDR3: TGTGCCAGCAGTGTGGGGATTAGCACAGATACGCAGTATTTT. Protein: CASSVGISTDTQYF. The whole variable domain, filled in from reference TRBV2 and TRBJ2-3, reads EPEVTQTPSHQVTQMGQEVILRCVPISNHLYFYWYRQILGQKVEFLVSFYNNEISEKSEIFDDQFSVERPDGSNFTLKIRSTKLEDSAMYFCASSVGISTDTQYFGPGTRLTVL.

About this clonotype itself: One base away lies a much larger clone, so this may be a sequencing read error. V is TRBV5-1 and J is TRBJ2-4; D not certain. Matching the DNA end better, TRBJ2-7 makes the J call doubtful. Germline CDR1 and CDR2: SGHRS and YFSETQ. The CDR3 is made up of 12 amino acids. In DNA, the CDR3 is TGCGCCCGCAGCTTGGAAGGACACGAGCAGTACTTC. Protein: CARSLEGHEQYF.

The chain uses TRBV20-1 and TRBJ2-5, with 7 bases identical to TRBD1. Germline assignment: CDR1 DFQATT and CDR2 SNEGSKA (reference sequence). The trim removed 5 bases at V and 2 bases at J, leaving 14 bases unmatched. CDR3 length: 16 amino acids. CDR3 amino acids: CSAYLLITGVQETQYF. The CDR3 DNA reads TGCAGTGCTTACCTCCTTATTACAGGGGTGCAAGAGACCCAGTACTTC.

This clonotype has just a few counts. This rearrangement joins TRBV7-3 to TRBJ1-1; D remains unclear. Germline V CDR1 and CDR2: SGHTA, FQGTGA. The length of the CDR3 is 13 residues. The V end was cut by 5 bases, the J end by 0 bases, with 7 bases between. The CDR3 loop is CASSRTMNTEAFF. The CDR3 DNA sequence: TGTGCCAGCAGCCGGACCATGAACACTGAAGCTTTCTTT.

The V and J genes are TRBV7-8 and TRBJ2-7; D unclear. Germline CDR1 reads SGHVS; CDR2 reads FQNEAQ. The CDR3 extends over 14 amino acids. The V end lost 3 bases, the J end lost 2 bases, and 11 bases lay between the germline ends. CDR3 coding DNA: TGTGCCAGCAGCTTGTCAACAGCCACCTACGAGCAGTACTTC. It codes for CASSLSTATYEQYF.

The chain combines TRBV5-1 with TRBJ2-3, with TRBD1 matching 9 bases. Germline lookup yields CDR1 SGHRS and CDR2 YFSETQ. This CDR3 spans 16 amino acids. Losses at the gene ends were 4 bases for V and 2 bases for J; bases not matched to a gene: 8. CDR3 nucleotides: TGCGCCAGCAGCCTGATACAGGGGGCGCCCACAGATACGCAGTATTTT. Translated: CASSLIQGAPTDTQYF.

The table lists this clonotype with a few counts. The chain combines TRBV27 with TRBJ1-5; tentative D call: TRBD1 (6 bases). V was cut by 11 bases and J by 4 bases, with 12 bases left in between. CDR1 is MNHEY, CDR2 SMNVEV, per germline (reference sequence). The length of the CDR3 is 12 residues. The chain's CDR3 is CARGPQNQPQHF. CDR3 in DNA: TGTGCCCGGGGGCCTCAAAATCAGCCCCAGCATTTT.

In its sample, this clonotype was seen many times. The chain is built from TRBV4-1 and TRBJ1-2; a weak D match, TRBD1 (6 bases). With 1 base removed from V and 2 bases from J, the gap between germline ends came to 11 bases. Germline V gene sequence: CDR1 MGHRA, CDR2 YSYEKL. The CDR3 runs to 15 residues. The CDR3 loop reads CASSQAQGRNYGYTF. CDR3 coding DNA: TGCGCCAGCAGCCAAGCACAGGGACGGAACTATGGCTACACCTTC.

With respect to this clonotype: A read error may produce the germline difference seen at one junction end. The chain recombines TRBV5-1 with TRBJ2-7; possibly TRBD1 or TRBD2 for D (5 bases each). With the DNA end fitting TRBJ2-5 better, the J assignment may be wrong. From germline, CDR1 is SGHRS and CDR2 YFSETQ. CDR3 length: 14 residues. For the CDR3, the DNA is TGCGCCCGCAGCTTCACAGTGGGGGAAGAGACCCAGTACTTC. This translates into CARSFTVGEETQYF.

The J gene is TRBJ1-5, the V gene TRBV3-1; D unclear. The CDR3 totals 14 residues. Germline loops: CDR1 LGHDT, CDR2 YNNKEL (reference sequence). V lost 6 bases to trimming and J lost 3 bases, with 12 bases between them. CDR3 sequence reads: CASSFLGPNQPQHF. For the CDR3, the DNA is TGTGCCAGCAGTTTTCTGGGCCCCAATCAGCCCCAGCATTTT. Looking up the rest from reference TRBV3-1 and TRBJ1-5 gives the full variable domain: DTAVSQTPKYLVTQMGNDKSIKCEQNLGHDTMYWYKQDSKKFLKIMFSYNNKELIINETVPNRFSPKSPDKAHLNLHINSLELGDSAVYFCASSFLGPNQPQHFGDGTRLSIL.

With respect to this clonotype: The junction shows a germline mismatch at one end, possibly a read error. The chain joins TRBV20-1 to TRBJ1-6, with 7 positions matching TRBD1. This CDR3 region has 15 residues. Germline V gene lookup returns CDR1 DFQATT and CDR2 SNEGSKA (reference sequence). Written as DNA, the CDR3 is TGCAGTGCCCCGACAGGGACGTCCTATAATTCGCCCCTCCACTTT. Translation gives CSAPTGTSYNSPLHF.

This rearrangement joins TRBV6-1 to TRBJ1-1; D is possibly TRBD1 (5 bases). The V gene's germline CDR1 is MNHNS and CDR2 SASEGT. Deletions cut 1 base from V and 3 bases from J, with 12 bases between. The CDR3 has 15 amino acids. In DNA form, the CDR3 reads TGTGCCAGCAGTGAAGGGTTATTGGGGGACACTGAAGCTTTCTTT. Translation gives CASSEGLLGDTEAFF.

This clonotype has ten or more counts. V gene TRBV29-1 combines with J gene TRBJ2-3; D is unresolved. V gave up 7 bases and J gave up 4 bases, with 15 bases separating them. Germline V gene data show CDR1 as SQVTM and CDR2 as ANQGSEA. This CDR3 has 13 residues. DNA for the CDR3: TGCAGCGCCTCGAGCCACCAGGCAGATACGCAGTATTTT. It codes for CSASSHQADTQYF.

This clonotype was seen repeatedly, ten times or more. The chain recombines TRBV20-1 with TRBJ1-2, with TRBD1 identical over 8 bases. This CDR3 has 14 amino acids. V shed 2 bases, J shed 7 bases, and the junction held 9 bases outside the gene matches. Germline values: CDR1 DFQATT, CDR2 SNEGSKA (reference sequence). The DNA for the CDR3 is TGCAGTGCTAGACCCGGACAGGGACATTTTGGCTACACCTTC. Amino acids: CSARPGQGHFGYTF.

This clonotype was observed a handful of times. The rearrangement uses TRBV7-6 and TRBJ2-1, with D uncertain. CDR3 length equals 15 residues. The germline CDR1 and CDR2 sequences are SGHVS and FNYEAQ. Trimming took off 4 bases at V and 0 bases at J, with 10 bases between the two ends. The CDR3 here is CASSYTASSYNEQFF. The CDR3 DNA follows: TGTGCCAGCAGCTACACAGCTAGCTCCTACAATGAGCAGTTCTTC.